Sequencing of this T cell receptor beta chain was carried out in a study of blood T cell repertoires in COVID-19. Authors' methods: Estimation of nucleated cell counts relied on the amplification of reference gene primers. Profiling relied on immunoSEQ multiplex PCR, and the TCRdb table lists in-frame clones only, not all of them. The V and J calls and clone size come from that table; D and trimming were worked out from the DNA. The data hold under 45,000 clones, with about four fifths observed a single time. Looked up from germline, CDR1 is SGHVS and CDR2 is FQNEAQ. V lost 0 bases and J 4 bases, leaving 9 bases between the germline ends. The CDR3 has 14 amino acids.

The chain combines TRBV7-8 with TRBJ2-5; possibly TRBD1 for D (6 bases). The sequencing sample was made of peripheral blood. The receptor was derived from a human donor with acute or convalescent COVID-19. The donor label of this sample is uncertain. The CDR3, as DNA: TGTGCCAGCAGCTTAGCATGGGGGCCAGAGACCCAGTACTTC. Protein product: CASSLAWGPETQYF.